Listed below are T cell receptor beta chains from one sample, sequenced in a study of T cells in Graves' hyperthyroidism and ophthalmopathy. TCRdb itself ran the multiplex PCR reads through MiXCR, one entry per CDR3 protein. This table has a few hundred thousand distinct CDR3 sequences, less than 15% appearing once. Input material: blood. The receptors here all came from a woman younger than 35 with Graves' hyperthyroidism. CDR3s include the opening cysteine and the closing phenylalanine or tryptophan. A D gene is named only where the DNA matches it firmly. The listing skips clone size in some rows; elsewhere it reads once, few, many or a size class.

d_gene,v_gene,abundance,j_gene,CDR3nt,CDR3aa
NA,TRBV18,few,TRBJ2-6,TGTGCCAGCTCACCACCGTCGGGGCGAGGGGCCAACGTCCTGACTTTC,CASSPPSGRGANVLTF
NA,TRBV13,many,TRBJ1-2,TGTGCCAGCAGCTTTGGGGGTGGGAGTGGCTACACCTTC,CASSFGGGSGYTF
NA,TRBV7-2,many,TRBJ2-1,TGTGCCAGCAGCTTAAGAAATACGGGGACTTACTACAATGAGCAGTTCTTC,CASSLRNTGTYYNEQFF
TRBD2,TRBV2,many,TRBJ2-5,TGTGCCAGCAGGCCCGGACTAGCGGGCGAGGGGACCCAGTACTTC,CASRPGLAGEGTQYF
NA,TRBV19,many,TRBJ2-1,TGTGCCAGTAGTATGGGACACACTTACAATGAGCAGTTCTTC,CASSMGHTYNEQFF
NA,TRBV5-1,many,TRBJ1-1,TGCGCCAGCAGTCAACAAGTTACGATGTCTGAAGCTTTCTTT,CASSQQVTMSEAFF
TRBD1,TRBV29-1,many,TRBJ1-1,TGCAGCGTGGAAACAAGGGCAGGGGGGAACACTGAAGCTTTCTTT,CSVETRAGGNTEAFF
TRBD1,TRBV29-1,many,TRBJ2-5,TGCAGCGTTGAAGAAGGGGCCGTGACAGGGGGCGAGACCCAGTACTTC,CSVEEGAVTGGETQYF
NA,TRBV12-3/TRBV12-4,many,TRBJ2-3,TGTGCCAGCAGTTCCACGGAGCCTGACGTCGATACGCAGTATTTT,CASSSTEPDVDTQYF
TRBD2,TRBV28,many,TRBJ2-7,TGTGCCAGCAGTCCAGGACTAGCGGGGACCTACGAGCAGTACTTC,CASSPGLAGTYEQYF
NA,TRBV19,many,TRBJ2-1,TGTGCCAGTAGTCTCGATAGCGGCACCTACAATGAGCAGTTCTTC,CASSLDSGTYNEQFF
NA,TRBV24-1,many,TRBJ2-3,TGTGCCACCAGTGATGGGGGAGATACGCAGTATTTT,CATSDGGDTQYF
NA,TRBV20-1,NA,TRBJ1-4,TGCAGTGCTAGGCGGGGGGCTAATGAAAAACTGTTTTTT,CSARRGANEKLFF
TRBD1,TRBV2,NA,TRBJ1-2,TGTGCCAGCTCGACAGGGGTTTCTTATGGCTACACCTTC,CASSTGVSYGYTF
TRBD2,TRBV5-1,NA,TRBJ2-1,TGCGCCAGCAGCCCGCACCGGATACTAGCGGGAGTTGGAGATGAGCAGTTCTTC,CASSPHRILAGVGDEQFF
NA,TRBV12-3/TRBV12-4,many,TRBJ2-1,TGTGCCAGCAGTCCGGGACGACGCTACAATGAGCAGTTCTTC,CASSPGRRYNEQFF
TRBD1,TRBV6-5,once,TRBJ2-6,TGTGCCAGCAGTTACGACCGGACAGGGCTCTCCGGGGCCAACGTCCTGACTTTC,CASSYDRTGLSGANVLTF
TRBD1,TRBV15,NA,TRBJ1-2,TGTGCCACCGGCCAGGACAGGGAGGAAAGCTATGGCTACACCTTC,CATGQDREESYGYTF
NA,TRBV28,many,TRBJ2-7,TGTGCCAGCAGCTCCCCCTCTAGGATGGGAAACGAGCAGTACTTC,CASSSPSRMGNEQYF
NA,TRBV24-1,many,TRBJ2-6,TGTGCCACCGCAATGTCTGGGGCCAACGTCCTGACTTTC,CATAMSGANVLTF
NA,TRBV6-6,few,TRBJ2-5,TGTGCCAGCAGTTACTTCGGACAGTTGGAGGAGACCCAGTACTTC,CASSYFGQLEETQYF
NA,TRBV12-3/TRBV12-4,NA,TRBJ2-1,TGTGCCGGCAGTTTATACGGCAATGAGCAGTTCTTC,CAGSLYGNEQFF
NA,TRBV3-1,many,TRBJ2-5,TGTGCCAGCAGCGGCCGGAGCATGGAGACCCAGTACTTC,CASSGRSMETQYF
NA,TRBV3-1,many,TRBJ1-4,TGTGCCAGCAGCCAAGACCCCCATGCAGGAGGTGAAAAACTGTTTTTT,CASSQDPHAGGEKLFF
NA,TRBV7-9,many,TRBJ1-1,TGTGCCAGCAGCTTACAGGCCGGTGAAGCTTTCTTT,CASSLQAGEAFF
TRBD2,TRBV12-3/TRBV12-4,NA,TRBJ2-3,TGTGCCAGCAGCCAACCCAGGACTAGCGGGAGTCGGGCAGATACGCAGTATTTT,CASSQPRTSGSRADTQYF
TRBD1,TRBV6-1,many,TRBJ1-2,TGTGCCAGCAGTCCGGACAGGGGGTATGGCTACACCTTC,CASSPDRGYGYTF
NA,TRBV4-2,many,TRBJ2-7,TGTGCCAGCAGCCAAGTTGTCGCGTACGAGCAGTACTTC,CASSQVVAYEQYF
NA,TRBV4-1,NA,TRBJ2-3,TGCGCCAGCAGCCAAGGGAGCACCACTCGGCGTACGCAGTATTTT,CASSQGSTTRRTQYF
NA,TRBV6-2/TRBV6-3,many,TRBJ1-6,TGTGCCAGCAGTTACCGAGGGGCTAATAATTCACCCCTCCACTTT,CASSYRGANNSPLHF
NA,TRBV28,many,TRBJ2-3,TGTGCCAGCAGTCAGGACAGAAACACAGATACGCAGTATTTT,CASSQDRNTDTQYF
TRBD2,TRBV28,NA,TRBJ2-2,TGTGCCAGCAGTTTTACCGGGGGAGGGACCGGGGAGCTGTTTTTT,CASSFTGGGTGELFF
NA,TRBV27,many,TRBJ2-7,TGTGCCAGCAGGGTCCGAACCGAATCAGGGACAAGCTCCTACGAGCAGTACTTC,CASRVRTESGTSSYEQYF
TRBD1,TRBV5-1,NA,TRBJ1-5,TGCGCCAGCAGCTCGGGACAGGGGGCTGTGGGCAATCAGCCCCAGCATTTT,CASSSGQGAVGNQPQHF
NA,TRBV30,many,TRBJ1-2,TGTGCCTGGAGTGTACTCGACAGCGGTGGCTACACCTTC,CAWSVLDSGGYTF
NA,TRBV5-1,many,TRBJ1-1,TGCGCCAGCAGCTTTAAAGGGGTGAACACTGAAGCTTTCTTT,CASSFKGVNTEAFF
NA,TRBV12-3/TRBV12-4,many,TRBJ1-1,TGTGCCACCGCCCCCAATACATTGAACACTGAAGCTTTCTTT,CATAPNTLNTEAFF
NA,TRBV3-1,many,TRBJ2-7,TGTGCCAGCAGCCAAGCAGTCCTACCCTACGAGCAGTACTTC,CASSQAVLPYEQYF
NA,TRBV19,NA,TRBJ1-1,TGTGCCAGTATGGGTTTAGAGAACAGAAACACTGAAGCTTTCTTT,CASMGLENRNTEAFF
NA,TRBV6-1,NA,TRBJ2-3,TGTGCCAGCAAGAAATCGACAGCTAGCACAGATACGCAGTATTTT,CASKKSTASTDTQYF
TRBD1,TRBV12-5,few,TRBJ1-2,TGTGCTAGTGGTTTGGGACAGGGTTTTCGCTACACCTTC,CASGLGQGFRYTF
TRBD2,TRBV6-2/TRBV6-3,many,TRBJ2-1,TGTGCCAGCAGTTATCCCTCAGGGATGCCGGGACTAGCGCTAACGAGCTCCTACAATGAGCAGTTCTTC,CASSYPSGMPGLALTSSYNEQFF
NA,TRBV27,many,TRBJ2-2,TGTGCCAGCAGTTTTCACCCTGACTACGGGGAGCTGTTTTTT,CASSFHPDYGELFF
NA,TRBV12-3/TRBV12-4,many,TRBJ1-6,TGTGCCAGCAACAAAGACAGAACACCCCTCCACTTT,CASNKDRTPLHF
NA,TRBV3-1,many,TRBJ2-1,TGTGCCAGCAGCCAAGGGCTAGCGTTCGATGAGCAGTTCTTC,CASSQGLAFDEQFF
NA,TRBV3-1,many,TRBJ1-3,TGTGCATCAAGGGCGACTGGAAACACCATATATTTT,CASRATGNTIYF
NA,TRBV11-2,many,TRBJ1-1,TGTGCCAGCAGCCTAGGAGGGAGGTTCACTGAAGCTTTCTTT,CASSLGGRFTEAFF
NA,TRBV28,NA,TRBJ1-2,TGTGCCAGCAGTAGAGGGGAACAGGGCTATGGCTACACCTTC,CASSRGEQGYGYTF
NA,TRBV29-1,many,TRBJ2-3,TGCAGCGTTGAGAACAGGGTGGGCACAGATACGCAGTATTTT,CSVENRVGTDTQYF
NA,TRBV5-1,NA,TRBJ1-1,TGCGCCAGCAGCTTCGACGGCGCTGAAGCTTTCTTT,CASSFDGAEAFF
NA,TRBV2,many,TRBJ2-3,TGTGCCAGCAGCCCCGAAGGCGGGTCTACAGATACGCAGTATTTT,CASSPEGGSTDTQYF
TRBD2,TRBV7-9,NA,TRBJ2-1,TGTGCCAGCAGCTTCTCAGCGGGGTCTTACAATGAGCAGTTCTTC,CASSFSAGSYNEQFF
TRBD2,TRBV30,many,TRBJ2-1,TGTGCCTGGAGTCTCATTAGGGGACTAGCGCGCTACAATGAGCAGTTCTTC,CAWSLIRGLARYNEQFF
NA,TRBV24-1,many,TRBJ2-5,TGTGCCACCAGTGATCCCGGGCCTCCCGGGGCCCAGTACTTC,CATSDPGPPGAQYF
NA,TRBV12-3/TRBV12-4,NA,TRBJ1-2,TGTGCCAGCAGTTTATCGGGGCGATATATGAATGGCTACACCTTC,CASSLSGRYMNGYTF